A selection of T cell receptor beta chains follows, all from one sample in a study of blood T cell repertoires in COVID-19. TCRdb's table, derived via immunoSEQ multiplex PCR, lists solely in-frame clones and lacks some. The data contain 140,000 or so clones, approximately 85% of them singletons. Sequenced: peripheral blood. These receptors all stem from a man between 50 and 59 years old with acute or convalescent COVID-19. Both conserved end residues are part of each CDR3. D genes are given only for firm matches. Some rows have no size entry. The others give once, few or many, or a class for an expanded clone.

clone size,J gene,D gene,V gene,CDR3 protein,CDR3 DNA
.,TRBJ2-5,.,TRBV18,CASSPRAETQYF,TGTGCCAGCTCACCACGGGCAGAGACCCAGTACTTC
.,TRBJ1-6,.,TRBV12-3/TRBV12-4,CASSYLGNSPLHF,TGTGCCAGCAGTTACCTAGGTAATTCACCCCTCCACTTT
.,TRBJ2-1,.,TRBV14,CASSQRTGAYNEQFF,TGTGCCAGCAGCCAAAGGACGGGAGCCTACAATGAGCAGTTCTTC
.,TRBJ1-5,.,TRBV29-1,CSALAGWGQPQHF,TGCAGCGCCCTTGCGGGGTGGGGTCAGCCCCAGCATTTT
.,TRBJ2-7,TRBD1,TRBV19,CASSRGQQYEQYF,TGTGCCAGTAGTAGGGGACAGCAATACGAGCAGTACTTC
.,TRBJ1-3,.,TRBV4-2,CASSQATVTSGNTIYF,TGTGCCAGCAGCCAAGCTACAGTTACCTCTGGAAACACCATATATTTT
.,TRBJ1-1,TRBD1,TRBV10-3,CAGGTGGTEAFF,TGTGCCGGGGGGACAGGGGGCACTGAAGCTTTCTTT
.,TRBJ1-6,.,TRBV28,CASSLSQGDFAPLHF,TGTGCCAGCAGTTTATCCCAGGGTGATTTCGCACCCCTCCACTTT
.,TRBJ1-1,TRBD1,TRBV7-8,CASSLTDRANTEAFF,TGTGCCAGCAGCTTAACGGACAGGGCGAACACTGAAGCTTTCTTT
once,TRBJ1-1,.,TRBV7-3,CASSLLGARNTEAFF,TGTGCCAGCAGCTTGTTGGGGGCGCGGAACACTGAAGCTTTCTTT
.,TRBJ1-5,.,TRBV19,CATRRDYSNQPQHF,TGTGCCACGCGTCGGGATTATAGCAATCAGCCCCAGCATTTT
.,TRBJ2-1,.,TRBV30,CAWTPGGDEQFF,TGTGCCTGGACCCCCGGTGGAGATGAGCAGTTCTTC
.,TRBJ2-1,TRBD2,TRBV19,CASKRTSGGTKDNEQFF,TGTGCCAGTAAAAGGACTAGCGGGGGAACAAAGGACAATGAGCAGTTCTTC
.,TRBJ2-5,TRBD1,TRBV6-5,CASSEGTGRETQYF,TGTGCCAGCAGCGAGGGGACAGGGAGGGAGACCCAGTACTTC
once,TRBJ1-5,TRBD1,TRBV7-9,CASSQTTGPNQPQHF,TGTGCCAGCAGCCAAACGACAGGGCCGAATCAGCCCCAGCATTTT
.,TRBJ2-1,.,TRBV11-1,CASSAPGTHYEQFF,TGTGCCAGCAGCGCGCCGGGAACGCACTATGAGCAGTTCTTC
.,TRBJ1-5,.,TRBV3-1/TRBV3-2,CASSPSGLSNQPQHF,TGTGCCAGCAGCCCCTCGGGACTGAGTAATCAGCCCCAGCATTTT
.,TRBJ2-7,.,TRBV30,CAWTRGKGYEQYF,TGTGCCTGGACCCGGGGGAAAGGCTACGAGCAGTACTTC
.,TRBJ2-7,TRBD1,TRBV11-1,CASSSAGTGPYEQYF,TGTGCCAGCAGCTCTGCCGGGACAGGACCCTACGAGCAGTACTTC